This record covers a single TCR beta chain. Its antigen is not known. This sample was taken from a study of vaccination and CD4 T cells after COVID-19. Sequence data for DNA of cultured CD4+ T cells were generated by the Oncomine TCR Beta short-read assay. TCRdb ran MiXCR on the PCR reads and lists one entry per CDR3 protein. This sample has thousands of distinct CDR3 sequences; 40% to 50% occur once, and the top ten carry 20% to 25%. V lost 2 bases, J lost 5 bases, and 7 bases stayed unmatched. The CDR3 contains 14 residues. Per germline, CDR1 DFQATT and CDR2 SNEGSKA (reference sequence). As for treatment: roughly nine-day PBMC culture with coronavirus spike peptide pools or control peptides (ViraFEST assay).

This TCR derives from a human donor who had recovered from COVID-19. The chain links TRBV20-1 to TRBJ2-7; 9 positions match TRBD2. Specimen: CD4+ T cells from blood, cultured in vitro. As DNA, the CDR3 is TGCAGTGCTAGAACTAGCGGGCTACTAAACGAGCAGTACTTC. Its protein is CSARTSGLLNEQYF.